One and the same sample provided the 9 T cell receptor beta chains below, sequenced in a study of T cell responses to AZD1222 COVID-19 vaccine. Repertoires were generated with immunoSEQ multiplex PCR, while TCRdb's copy carries only in-frame clones and drops some. The sample lists 90,000 to 120,000 clones; around 90% were seen once. This specimen was peripheral blood, taken on day 0 of AZD1222 vaccination. Every receptor here comes from an adult in good health.

V and J are TRBV14 and TRBJ2-3; D not resolved. The germline CDR1 and CDR2 sequences are SGHDN and FVKESK. This CDR3 has 13 residues. Trimming shortened V by 2 bases and J by 4 bases, and 7 bases separated the two germline ends. The CDR3 region is CASSQQRADTQYF. CDR3 nucleotide sequence: TGTGCCAGCAGCCAACAAAGGGCAGATACGCAGTATTTT.

This chain links TRBV15 with TRBJ1-4; 11 bases align to TRBD1. Germline loops: CDR1 LNHNV, CDR2 YYDKDF (reference sequence). The CDR3 is 16 amino acids. V shed 0 bases and J 6 bases; nucleotides not matched to a gene: 3. CDR3 loop: CATSRDRTGGDEKLFF. DNA for the CDR3: TGTGCCACCAGCAGAGATCGGACAGGGGGCGATGAAAAACTGTTTTTT.

Note on this clone: In the same sample, other DNA sequences code for this CDR3. The rearrangement joins TRBV2 to TRBJ1-5; no definite D call. Trimming left V 4 bases short and J 2 bases short, with 9 bases between. Germline CDR1 is SNHLY and CDR2 is FYNNEI. The CDR3 consists of 14 residues. CDR3 coding DNA: TGTGCCAGCAGTGTTGAGAGGGGCAATCAGCCCCAGCATTTT. Translation: CASSVERGNQPQHF. The whole variable domain, filled in from reference TRBV2 and TRBJ1-5, reads EPEVTQTPSHQVTQMGQEVILRCVPISNHLYFYWYRQILGQKVEFLVSFYNNEISEKSEIFDDQFSVERPDGSNFTLKIRSTKLEDSAMYFCASSVERGNQPQHFGDGTRLSIL.

This chain links TRBV18 with TRBJ1-5; 9 positions match TRBD1. The CDR3 has 16 amino acids. The trim removed 2 bases at V and 4 bases at J, leaving 6 bases unmatched. Germline CDR1 is KGHSH and CDR2 is LQKENI. The CDR3 is CASSPKTGGGNQPQHF. The CDR3 DNA is TGTGCCAGCTCACCAAAAACAGGGGGCGGAAATCAGCCCCAGCATTTT.

This chain links TRBV27 with TRBJ2-7; D could derive from TRBD1 or TRBD2 (5 bases each). From germline, CDR1 is MNHEY and CDR2 SMNVEV (reference sequence). Trimming removed 3 bases from V and 9 bases from J, with 30 bases in between. The CDR3 covers 18 residues. CDR3 in DNA: TGTGCCAGCAGTTTGAGGGGAGAAAGGGTGGCAGGGCTTACAGCGCAGTACTTC. Translation gives CASSLRGERVAGLTAQYF.

The V call is TRBV7-9, the J call TRBJ2-3, with 8 bases identical to TRBD2. The CDR3 extends over 16 amino acids. V lost 7 bases and J lost 6; bases outside the gene matches: 15. Germline CDR1 and CDR2: SEHNR and FQNEAQ (reference sequence). The CDR3 region has the DNA TGTGCCAGCACCGAGAGTTCGACGGGAGGGCCGGATACGCAGTATTTT. Translation: CASTESSTGGPDTQYF.

The rearrangement links TRBV4-2 to TRBJ1-6; D may be TRBD1 (6 bases). Germline V gene sequence: CDR1 LGHNA, CDR2 YNFKEQ. CDR3 length: 17 amino acids. Between the trimmed V and J ends, which lost 0 bases and 5 bases, there was a span of 14 bases. CDR3 sequence: CASSQEPRQAHNSPLHF. The CDR3 nucleotides read TGTGCCAGCAGCCAAGAACCGCGACAGGCTCATAATTCACCCCTCCACTTT.

This clone occurred a few times. The chain has TRBV5-6 and TRBJ2-3; D unclear. The CDR3 covers 14 residues. V was shortened by 6 bases and J by 2 bases, with 13 bases between the two germline ends. Germline V gene data show CDR1 as SGHDT and CDR2 as YYEEEE. The CDR3 loop is CASKRARDTDTQYF. CDR3 in DNA: TGTGCCAGCAAGAGAGCAAGGGACACAGATACGCAGTATTTT.

The chain links TRBV6-5 to TRBJ1-1; D not resolved. Germline V gene sequence: CDR1 MNHEY, CDR2 SVGAGI. The ends were cut back, 6 bases at V and 0 bases at J, with 14 bases in the middle. The CDR3 runs 15 residues. This chain's CDR3 is CASSHEGRLNTEAFF. The CDR3 bases are TGTGCCAGCAGCCACGAAGGACGTTTGAACACTGAAGCTTTCTTT.